This T cell receptor beta chain appears in the sequencing data of a study of response to subunit inactivated influenza vaccine. General study results and limits: Authors suggested few new T cells are recruited by each seasonal influenza vaccination.

This clonotype was counted between two and nine times. Antigen: not known. Germline V gene sequence: CDR1 SGHTA, CDR2 FQGNSA. The CDR3 runs 15 residues. Deletions cut 0 bases from V and 2 bases from J, with 10 bases between. Each CDR3 protein is one row after TCRdb ran MiXCR on the RT-PCR reads. The sample records about 300,000 distinct CDR3 sequences, around a fifth being singletons. The source of this sequence is a man in his fifties or sixties who received an inactivated influenza vaccine. This material consisted of PBMCs from blood, taken less than 22 months after vaccination. The chain employs TRBV7-2 and TRBJ2-5; D not resolved. DNA of the CDR3: TGTGCCAGCAGCTTAGCGCTTTACAGACAAGAGACCCAGTACTTC. Protein sequence: CASSLALYRQETQYF.